What follows are 4 T cell receptor beta chains derived from one specimen sequenced in a study of identical twins. TCRdb processed the 5' RACE reads anew with MiXCR; each CDR3 protein has one entry. The sample records approximately 600,000 distinct CDR3 sequences, more than 9% being singletons. In addition, the sample was reused for a study of yellow fever vaccine responses in identical twins.

The sequenced sample was PBMCs. The source of these receptors is a woman in her late teens or twenties in good health.

This clonotype has just a few counts. The chain joins TRBV10-3 to TRBJ2-3, with D perhaps given as TRBD1 or TRBD2 (5 bases each). This CDR3 has 13 amino acids. V was clipped by 10 bases and J by 1 base, with 12 bases between them. Germline CDR1 is ENHRY and CDR2 is SYGVKD. The CDR3 is CATEGQRTDTQYF. For the CDR3, the DNA is TGTGCCACCGAGGGGCAGCGCACAGATACGCAGTATTTT.

The chain joins TRBV7-8 to TRBJ2-5; no reliable D call. The length of the CDR3 is 12 residues. V dropped 1 base and J dropped 8 bases, with 8 bases sitting between them. Looked up from germline, CDR1 is SGHVS and CDR2 is FQNEAQ. CDR3 protein: CASSLGVTTQYF. CDR3 nucleotides: TGTGCCAGCAGCTTAGGCGTGACAACCCAGTACTTC.

The sample holds a few counts of this clonotype. The V gene is TRBV6-1, the J gene TRBJ1-2; 8 bases line up with TRBD1. The CDR3 loop spans 13 amino acids. The junction had 8 bases not matched to a gene; V was cut back by 11 bases and J by 3 bases. Germline CDR1 reads MNHNS; CDR2 reads SASEGT. The CDR3 region has the DNA TGTGCCGTCCGGGACAGGAACCACTATGGCTACACCTTC. The encoded protein is CAVRDRNHYGYTF.

The chain recombines TRBV18 with TRBJ2-7, with D tentatively TRBD2 (6 bases). V gave up 0 bases and J gave up 12 bases, with 15 bases separating them. CDR1 is KGHSH, CDR2 LQKENI, per germline. The CDR3 is 13 amino acids. CDR3 region: CASSPPLSSVLYF. CDR3 sequence (DNA): TGTGCCAGCTCACCACCGTTATCTAGCGTCTTGTACTTC.